Listed below are T cell receptor beta chains from one sample, sequenced in a study of vaccination effects on CD4 cells after COVID-19. This table comes from immunoSEQ multiplex PCR, and its TCRdb copy is limited to in-frame clones, with some not included. Here the sample spans 50,000 or so clones, about 76% being singletons. Antigens for these TCRs are unknown. The sequencing used CD4+ T cells from PBMCs cultured without peptide, collected after COVID-19 vaccination. These receptors were obtained from a human donor who had a prior SARS-CoV-2 infection. The CDR3 runs from the conserved cysteine through the conserved F or W. Fields, in order: V gene, clone size, D gene, J gene, CDR3 DNA, CDR3 protein. The D gene is left open where the match is weak. The size entry is marked missing in some rows and otherwise reads once, few, many or a size class.

>TRBV7-3|-|-|TRBJ2-5
TGTGCCAGCAGCCCTATACTAGGGGAGACCCAGTACTTC
CASSPILGETQYF
>TRBV5-1|-|TRBD1|TRBJ2-7
TGCGCCAGCAGCCACGGGACAGGGTTCTCAAACGAGCAGTACTTC
CASSHGTGFSNEQYF
>TRBV19|-|TRBD1|TRBJ2-7
TGTGCCAGTAGTAAGACAGGGCCAAGCACCTACGAGCAGTACTTC
CASSKTGPSTYEQYF
>TRBV2|-|-|TRBJ2-5
TGTGCCAGCAGTGAGGACCTGGAGACCCAGTACTTC
CASSEDLETQYF
>TRBV7-9|-|TRBD2|TRBJ2-1
TGTGCCAGCAGCTTATTCGAAGCGGGGGCCTACAATGAGCAGTTCTTC
CASSLFEAGAYNEQFF
>TRBV7-2|-|TRBD1|TRBJ1-5
TGTGCCAGCAGCATCCGGACAGGGAGGGAGCATCAGCCCCAGCATTTT
CASSIRTGREHQPQHF
>TRBV30|-|TRBD2|TRBJ2-3
TGTGCCTGGAGCCCGGGACTAGCGGGGGGCGTGGCGCAGTATTTT
CAWSPGLAGGVAQYF
>TRBV7-9|-|-|TRBJ1-1
TGTGCCAGCAGCCTTAGGGGACAGAACACTGAAGCTTTCTTT
CASSLRGQNTEAFF
>TRBV18|-|-|TRBJ2-1
TGTGCCAGCTCACAAAGCGAGCCCTCCTACAATGAGCAGTTCTTC
CASSQSEPSYNEQFF
>TRBV5-1|-|-|TRBJ1-2
TGCGCCAGCAGCTTGGCAGGTCCCCAAGGCGGCTACACCTTC
CASSLAGPQGGYTF
>TRBV4-2|-|-|TRBJ1-5
TGTGCCAGCAGCCCTCTACAGGGCGCGGTTCAGCCCCAGCATTTT
CASSPLQGAVQPQHF
>TRBV5-1|-|TRBD2|TRBJ2-3
TGCGCCAGCAGCCCGCCCCTAGCGGGGGCCCCAGATACGCAGTATTTT
CASSPPLAGAPDTQYF
>TRBV24-1|-|-|TRBJ1-1
TGTGCCACCAGAGGAGCTGGGACGGGAAACACTGAAGCTTTCTTT
CATRGAGTGNTEAFF
>TRBV2|-|-|TRBJ1-2
TGTGCCAGCAGTGAGGGGCGCCTACTCTATGGCTACACCTTC
CASSEGRLLYGYTF
>TRBV11-3|-|-|TRBJ2-7
TGTGCCAGCAGCCCAGGGGGGAGTACGAACGAGCAGTACTTC
CASSPGGSTNEQYF
>TRBV5-1|-|-|TRBJ1-6
TGCGCCAGCAGCTTGGGTGCAGGGGACACTTCACCCCTCCACTTT
CASSLGAGDTSPLHF
>TRBV7-9|-|-|TRBJ2-5
TGTGCCAGCAGCTTCCTACGAGAGACCCAGTACTTC
CASSFLRETQYF
>TRBV5-6|few|-|TRBJ2-3
TGTGCCAGCAGCTTCGGAGCGGCGGTCACAGATACGCAGTATTTT
CASSFGAAVTDTQYF
>TRBV9|-|-|TRBJ2-7
TGTGCCAGCAGTCGGAGGGGGGGAACCTACGAGCAGTACTTC
CASSRRGGTYEQYF
>TRBV5-1|once|-|TRBJ1-1
TGCGCCAGCAGCCCGGGGATATGGGCCGGGGAAGCTTTCTTT
CASSPGIWAGEAFF
>TRBV19|-|TRBD1|TRBJ1-2
TGTGCCAGTAGTCCGGACAGGGAGGCGTGGAGCTACACCTTC
CASSPDREAWSYTF
>TRBV5-4|-|-|TRBJ2-6
TGTGCCAGCAGCTACCCAAGTACTGGGGCCAACGTCCTGACTTTC
CASSYPSTGANVLTF
>TRBV7-3|-|TRBD1|TRBJ2-1
TGTGCCAGCAGCCCAGCAGGGGGCGGACCCCACAATGAGCAGTTCTTC
CASSPAGGGPHNEQFF
>TRBV2|-|-|TRBJ1-1
TGTGCCAGCAGGGACCCGAGGGGGGGCAAAACTGAAGCTTTCTTT
CASRDPRGGKTEAFF
>TRBV2|-|TRBD1|TRBJ1-1
TGTGCCAGCGGCGGACAGGTTGAATTTGAAGCTTTCTTT
CASGGQVEFEAFF
>TRBV5-1|-|-|TRBJ2-2
TGCGCCAGCAGCTTGTCGACAACGAACACCGGGGAGCTGTTTTTT
CASSLSTTNTGELFF
>TRBV5-1|-|TRBD2|TRBJ2-1
TGCGCCAGCCAGCCCACCGGGACTAGCGACCTCAATGAGCAGTTCTTC
CASQPTGTSDLNEQFF
>TRBV3-1/TRBV3-2|-|TRBD2|TRBJ2-1
TGTGCCAGCAGCCCCCAGCGGGGGGAGCAGTTCTTC
CASSPQRGEQFF
>TRBV2|-|-|TRBJ2-3
TGTGCCAGCACCCCGTCGTGGCAGGGCACAGATACGCAGTATTTT
CASTPSWQGTDTQYF
>TRBV19|-|-|TRBJ2-3
TGTGCCAGTAGTATTTCAGATACGCAGTATTTT
CASSISDTQYF
>TRBV18|-|-|TRBJ2-5
TGTGCCAGCTCACCAATTCCAGGGGTACAAGAGACCCAGTACTTC
CASSPIPGVQETQYF
>TRBV5-4|once|TRBD2|TRBJ2-2
TGTGCCAGCAGCTTGGCGGTAGCGGGAGGCTCCGGGGAGCTGTTTTTT
CASSLAVAGGSGELFF
>TRBV7-9|-|-|TRBJ1-1
TGTGCCAGCACCTCCGGGGGGAGAACTGAAGCTTTCTTT
CASTSGGRTEAFF